The clone carrying this T cell receptor (beta chain) was picked up one time. Other DNA sequences in this specimen translate into the identical CDR3. Measured with immunoSEQ multiplex PCR; TCRdb has only the in-frame clones, and not every one. Among some 2.1 million clones listed, roughly 95% were seen once. The CDR3 contains 14 residues. Trimming removed 0 bases from V and 1 base from J, with 8 bases in between. Germline V CDR1 and CDR2: SGDLS, YYNGEE. Terminally differentiated effector memory CD45RA+ cells were excluded by CCR7 positive selection of CD45RO-negative cells. This entry comes from a study of shared clonotypes between healthy human individuals. Study details: Each donor contributed plates that comprised three CD4 naive, three CD4 memory, two CD8 naive and one CD8 memory.

The rearrangement joins TRBV9 to TRBJ2-7; D is unresolved. The sample comprised naive CD8+ T cells from PBMCs. This TCR derives from a man aged 18 to 29 in good health. Some clones in this sample may be carry-over from other donors' samples. CDR3 DNA: TGTGCCAGCAGCGTAGGGTCAGCATCCTACGAGCAGTACTTC. It yields the protein CASSVGSASYEQYF.